The T cell receptor (beta chain) under discussion was sequenced for a study of cytotoxic CD8 clonotypes in ibrutinib-treated CLL. Study-wide background: The patient breakdown showed roughly 10 relapsed/refractory and around 16 treatment-naive cases, with about 17 IGHV unmutated.

CDR1 SGHDT and CDR2 YYEEEE come from the germline V gene. V was pared by 1 base and J by 2 bases, with 9 bases between. The length of the CDR3 is 14 residues. Note on this clone: The antigen remains unidentified.

Targeted sequencing depth ranged from 1 in 200,000 to 1 in 1 million T cells. The method was immunoSEQ multiplex PCR; TCRdb's version includes in-frame clones alone and lacks a portion of them. Here the sample spans over 120,000 clones, about 79% being singletons. Regarding the study as a whole: Sustained-remission patients were sampled at different times than progressing patients were. Clonality increased at ibrutinib response and stayed stable in sustained remission. At progression, however, it fell back toward baseline.

This chain links TRBV5-6 with TRBJ2-5; the D is unclear. This receptor was taken from a human donor with chronic lymphocytic leukemia. The starting material was PBMCs, obtained after 12 months of ibrutinib treatment. CDR3 DNA sequence: TGTGCCAGCAGCTTGTATCCGGGTCAAGAGACCCAGTACTTC. Residues: CASSLYPGQETQYF. Full variable domain (remainder filled in from reference TRBV5-6 and TRBJ2-5): DAGVTQSPTHLIKTRGQQVTLRCSPKSGHDTVSWYQQALGQGPQFIFQYYEEEERQRGNFPDRFSGHQFPNYSSELNVNALLLGDSALYLCASSLYPGQETQYFGPGTRLLVL.